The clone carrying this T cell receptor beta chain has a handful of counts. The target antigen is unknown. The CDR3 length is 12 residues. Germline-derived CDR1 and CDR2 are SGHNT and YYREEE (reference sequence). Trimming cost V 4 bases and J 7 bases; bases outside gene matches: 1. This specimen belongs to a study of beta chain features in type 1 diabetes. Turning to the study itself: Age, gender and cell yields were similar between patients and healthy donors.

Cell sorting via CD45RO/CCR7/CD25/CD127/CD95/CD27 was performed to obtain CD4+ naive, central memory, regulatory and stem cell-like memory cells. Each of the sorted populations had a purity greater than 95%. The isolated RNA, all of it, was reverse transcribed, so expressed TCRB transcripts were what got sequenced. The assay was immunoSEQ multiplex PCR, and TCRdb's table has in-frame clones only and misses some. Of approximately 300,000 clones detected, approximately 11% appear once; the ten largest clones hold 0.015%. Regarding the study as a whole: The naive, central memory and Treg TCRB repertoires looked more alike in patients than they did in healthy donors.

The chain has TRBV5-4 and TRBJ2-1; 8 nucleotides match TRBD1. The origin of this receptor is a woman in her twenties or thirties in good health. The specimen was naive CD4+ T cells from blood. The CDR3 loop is CASSRTGNEQFF. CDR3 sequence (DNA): TGTGCCAGCAGCCGGACAGGGAATGAGCAGTTCTTC. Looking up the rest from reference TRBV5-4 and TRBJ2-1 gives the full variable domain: ETGVTQSPTHLIKTRGQQVTLRCSSQSGHNTVSWYQQALGQGPQFIFQYYREEENGRGNFPPRFSGLQFPNYSSELNVNALELDDSALYLCASSRTGNEQFFGPGTRLTVL.